This T cell receptor (beta chain) comes out of a study of beta chain features in type 1 diabetes. Expressed TCRB transcripts were sequenced because the isolated RNA had all been reverse transcribed beforehand. The data were produced by immunoSEQ multiplex PCR, yet TCRdb's version contains in-frame clones alone and is incomplete. The table shows a few hundred thousand clones, with roughly a tenth occurring only once. With 5 bases clipped from V and 3 bases from J, the junction kept 12 bases outside the gene matches. Germline V CDR1 and CDR2: MGHDK, SYGVNS. The CDR3 has 17 amino acids. Notes on the study in general: A closer apparent resemblance between naive, central memory and Treg TCRB repertoires was seen in patients than in healthy donors. People with Type 1 diabetes carried modestly yet significantly shorter TCRB CDR3s in all four CD4+ subsets.

The authors obtained over 98% purity in all sorted populations. Of note for this clone: Its antigen is unidentified.

This TCR derives from a man aged 30 to 39 with type 1 diabetes. The specimen was central memory CD4+ T cells from blood. The V gene is TRBV25-1, the J gene TRBJ2-7, with TRBD1 matching 11 bases. CDR3 loop: CASSPWTGGGMNYEQYF. CDR3 bases: TGTGCCAGCAGTCCCTGGACAGGGGGCGGCATGAACTACGAGCAGTACTTC.